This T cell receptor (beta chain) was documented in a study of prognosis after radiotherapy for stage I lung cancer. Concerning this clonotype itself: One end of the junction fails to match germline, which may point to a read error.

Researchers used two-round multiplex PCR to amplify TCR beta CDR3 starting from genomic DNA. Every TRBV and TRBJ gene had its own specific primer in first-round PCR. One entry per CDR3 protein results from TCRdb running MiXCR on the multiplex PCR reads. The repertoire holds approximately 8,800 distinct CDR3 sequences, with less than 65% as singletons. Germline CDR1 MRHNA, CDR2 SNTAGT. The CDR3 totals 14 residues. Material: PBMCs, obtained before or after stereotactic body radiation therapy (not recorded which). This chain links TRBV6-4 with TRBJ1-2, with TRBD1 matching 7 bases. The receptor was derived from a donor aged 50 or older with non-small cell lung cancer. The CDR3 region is CSSRASDRVGAYTF. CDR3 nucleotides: TGTTCCAGCAGAGCCTCAGACAGGGTCGGTGCCTACACCTTC.